These 19 T cell receptor beta chains share one sample of origin, sequenced in a study of human T cells and chemical hapten exposure. TCRdb re-called the RACE reads through MiXCR, storing one row per CDR3 protein. The repertoire has some 74,000 distinct CDR3 sequences, 13% of them found once; the top ten carry 5.7%. The time point was: patch test 3, about 24 weeks after DPC sensitization. Treatment denoted: therapeutic diphenylcyclopropenone sensitization with weekly scalp DPC. The sequenced sample was whole blood, obtained in connection with sensitization to the hapten diphenylcyclopropenone (DPC). These receptor sequences come from a woman between 45 and 60 years old with alopecia areata. Some clones in this sample may be carry-over from other donors' samples.

This clonotype was counted only a few times. The genes are TRBV12-3 or TRBV12-4 and TRBJ2-2; 13 bases align to TRBD2. The CDR3 is made up of 16 amino acids. Trimming at V came to 1 base and at J to 6 bases, leaving 2 bases not matched to a gene. CDR3 nucleotide sequence: TGTGCCAGCAGTTTAGGACTAGCGGGAGGTTCCGGGGAGCTGTTTTTT. It codes for CASSLGLAGGSGELFF.

This clonotype was found many times. The chain employs TRBV29-1 and TRBJ1-1; the match to TRBD1 covers 8 bases. Germline values: CDR1 SQVTM, CDR2 ANQGSEA. CDR3 length equals 15 residues. V dropped 6 bases and J dropped 7; count of bases not matched to a gene: 16. The CDR3 region has the DNA TGCAGCGTAGCCCCCTCTCGAGGGACAGGAGGTGAAGCTTTCTTT. This encodes CSVAPSRGTGGEAFF. Full variable domain (remainder filled in from reference TRBV29-1 and TRBJ1-1): SAVISQKPSRDICQRGTSLTIQCQVDSQVTMMFWYRQQPGQSLTLIATANQGSEATYESGFVIDKFPISRPNLTFSTLTVSNMSPEDSSIYLCSVAPSRGTGGEAFFGQGTRLTVV.

This clonotype has just a few counts. The V call is TRBV5-1, the J call TRBJ2-1, with 7 bases lining up with TRBD2. Trimming took 6 bases from V and 4 from J; bases not matched to a gene: 7. The V gene's germline CDR1 is SGHRS and CDR2 YFSETQ. The CDR3 has 14 amino acids. The CDR3 protein is CASTLAAPYNEQFF. CDR3 bases: TGCGCCAGCACTCTAGCGGCCCCTTACAATGAGCAGTTCTTC.

V is TRBV6-5 and J is TRBJ1-1, with D unresolved. The CDR3 is made up of 11 amino acids. Germline lookup yields CDR1 MNHEY and CDR2 SVGAGI. Trimming took 10 bases from V and 0 from J, leaving 6 bases between them. The chain's CDR3 is CATLLNTEAFF. In DNA form, the CDR3 reads TGTGCCACCCTACTGAACACTGAAGCTTTCTTT.

J is TRBJ1-1 and V is TRBV3-1; perhaps TRBD1 as D (5 bases). The CDR3 runs to 14 residues. Germline CDR1 and CDR2: LGHDT and YNNKEL (reference sequence). The germline V and J ends were trimmed by 4 bases and 1 base, with 10 bases remaining between them. The CDR3 here is CASSPGPPNTEAFF. The CDR3 DNA reads TGTGCCAGCAGCCCGGGACCGCCGAACACTGAAGCTTTCTTT.

At least ten counts were recorded for this clonotype. The rearrangement links TRBV20-1 to TRBJ1-1; D possibly corresponds to TRBD1 (5 bases). V was clipped by 3 bases and J by 1 base, with 9 bases between them. Germline lookup yields CDR1 DFQATT and CDR2 SNEGSKA (reference sequence). This CDR3 has 13 amino acids. The CDR3 is CSASSRGNTEAFF. As DNA, the CDR3 is TGCAGTGCTAGTTCTAGGGGGAACACTGAAGCTTTCTTT.

The CDR3 is CASSSTSGGTDTQYF. The CDR3 DNA is TGTGCCAGCAGCTCAACTAGCGGTGGCACAGATACGCAGTATTTT. V gene TRBV7-2 combines with J gene TRBJ2-3; TRBD2 aligns across 8 bases. V shed 4 bases and J 1 base; nucleotides not matched to a gene: 4. CDR3 length: 15 residues. Germline assignment: CDR1 SGHTA and CDR2 FQGNSA.

This clonotype has a count of ten or more. V gene TRBV3-1 combines with J gene TRBJ1-3; the D gene is possibly TRBD1 (5 bases). Germline-derived CDR1 and CDR2 are LGHDT and YNNKEL (reference sequence). The CDR3 length is 14 residues. V lost 3 bases to trimming and J lost 2 bases, with 8 bases between them. The CDR3 is CASSQGGTGNTIYF. The DNA for the CDR3 is TGTGCCAGCAGCCAGGGGGGTACTGGAAACACCATATATTTT. The full variable domain, in which reference TRBV3-1 and TRBJ1-3 provide the parts outside the CDR3, is DTAVSQTPKYLVTQMGNDKSIKCEQNLGHDTMYWYKQDSKKFLKIMFSYNNKELIINETVPNRFSPKSPDKAHLNLHINSLELGDSAVYFCASSQGGTGNTIYFGEGSWLTVV.

This clonotype was detected many times. The chain links TRBV6-6 to TRBJ1-1; D might be TRBD1 (5 bases). Germline V gene data show CDR1 as MNHNY and CDR2 as SVGAGI (reference sequence). The CDR3 contains 15 residues. V was pared by 2 bases and J by 1 base, with 11 bases between. CDR3 sequence (DNA): TGTGCCAGCAGTTACGCGGGGGAGTCGAACACTGAAGCTTTCTTT. Its protein is CASSYAGESNTEAFF.

The chain joins TRBV3-1 to TRBJ1-6; the D is unclear. Trimming cost V 5 bases and J 14 bases, with 25 bases left between them. CDR3 length equals 16 residues. Germline V gene data show CDR1 as LGHDT and CDR2 as YNNKEL (reference sequence). The CDR3, as DNA: TGTGCCAGCAGCAAACAACGGACGACACCACAATTCACCCTCCACTTT. It encodes CASSKQRTTPQFTLHF. Full variable domain (outside the CDR3, taken from reference TRBV3-1 and TRBJ1-6): DTAVSQTPKYLVTQMGNDKSIKCEQNLGHDTMYWYKQDSKKFLKIMFSYNNKELIINETVPNRFSPKSPDKAHLNLHINSLELGDSAVYFCASSKQRTTPQFTLHFGNGTRLTVT.

The chain links TRBV29-1 to TRBJ2-1; D possibly corresponds to TRBD1 (6 bases). CDR1 and CDR2 (germline): SQVTM, ANQGSEA. V dropped 8 bases and J dropped 3 bases, with 14 bases sitting between them. The CDR3 extends over 13 amino acids. Here the CDR3 DNA reads TGCAGCCATCCGGGACAAAGCTACAATGAGCAGTTCTTC. This sequence encodes CSHPGQSYNEQFF.

This clonotype has at least ten counts. The V gene is TRBV20-1, the J gene TRBJ1-5; possibly TRBD1 for D (6 bases). The germline V and J ends were trimmed by 3 bases and 5 bases, with 11 bases remaining between them. Germline loops: CDR1 DFQATT, CDR2 SNEGSKA (reference sequence). This CDR3 is built from 13 residues. The CDR3 nucleotides are TGCAGTGCTAGGTTACAGGGTGATCAGCCCCAGCATTTT. This translates into CSARLQGDQPQHF.

The rearrangement joins TRBV20-1 to TRBJ1-1, with 10 bases lining up with TRBD1. In germline, CDR1 is DFQATT, CDR2 SNEGSKA (reference sequence). J gave up 3 bases and V 5 bases, and 6 bases lay outside the gene matches. This CDR3 comprises 14 residues. This chain's CDR3 is CSARGDRGYTEAFF. The CDR3 nucleotides read TGCAGTGCTCGCGGGGACAGGGGATACACTGAAGCTTTCTTT.

The J gene is TRBJ1-1, the V gene TRBV28; D gene uncertain. The CDR3 loop spans 12 amino acids. CDR1 is MDHEN, CDR2 SYDVKM, per germline. The V end was cut by 3 bases, the J end by 3 bases, with 5 bases between. CDR3 nucleotides: TGTGCCAGCAGTTTGGAGTACACTGAAGCTTTCTTT. Amino acids: CASSLEYTEAFF.

This clonotype was recorded at least ten times. The CDR3 loop is CASTEQIEHGYTF. CDR3 coding DNA: TGTGCCAGCACTGAGCAGATAGAACATGGCTACACCTTC. The chain joins TRBV6-5 to TRBJ1-2; no definite D call. The V and J ends lost 7 bases and 6 bases respectively, with 15 bases between them. The germline gives CDR1 MNHEY, CDR2 SVGAGI. The CDR3 covers 13 residues.

DNA of the CDR3: TGTGCCAGCAGCTCCGGACTAGCGGGAGGCCAAAACATTCAGTACTTC. It translates to CASSSGLAGGQNIQYF. The chain uses TRBV7-2 and TRBJ2-4; the match to TRBD2 covers 14 bases. V lost 4 bases to trimming and J lost 5 bases; unmatched junction nucleotides: 4. From germline, CDR1 is SGHTA and CDR2 FQGNSA. CDR3 length equals 16 residues.

This clonotype was seen repeatedly, ten times or more. The chain recombines TRBV29-1 with TRBJ1-1; D is undetermined. Germline CDR1 reads SQVTM; CDR2 reads ANQGSEA. V shed 4 bases and J shed 3 bases, with 12 bases lying between them. The CDR3 sequence is 13 residues long. The CDR3 DNA sequence: TGCAGCGTTGGGTATAGCGCCTACACTGAAGCTTTCTTT. Translated: CSVGYSAYTEAFF.

This clonotype was counted many times. The chain is built from TRBV11-2 and TRBJ2-1, with D perhaps matching TRBD1 (6 bases). Germline lookup yields CDR1 SGHAT and CDR2 FQNNGV. V was clipped by 0 bases and J by 7 bases, with 19 bases between them. There are 17 residues in the CDR3. Here the CDR3 DNA reads TGTGCCAGCAGCTTAGATCGTAACAGGGTCTATCCTAATGAGCAGTTCTTC. It specifies CASSLDRNRVYPNEQFF.

The chain is built from TRBV18 and TRBJ1-1; D possibly corresponds to TRBD1 (5 bases). The V gene's germline CDR1 is KGHSH and CDR2 LQKENI. V was clipped by 0 bases and J by 7 bases, with 12 bases between them. This CDR3 has 14 amino acids. CDR3: CASSPPGRELEAFF. In DNA, the CDR3 is TGTGCCAGCTCACCACCCGGCAGGGAGCTTGAAGCTTTCTTT.